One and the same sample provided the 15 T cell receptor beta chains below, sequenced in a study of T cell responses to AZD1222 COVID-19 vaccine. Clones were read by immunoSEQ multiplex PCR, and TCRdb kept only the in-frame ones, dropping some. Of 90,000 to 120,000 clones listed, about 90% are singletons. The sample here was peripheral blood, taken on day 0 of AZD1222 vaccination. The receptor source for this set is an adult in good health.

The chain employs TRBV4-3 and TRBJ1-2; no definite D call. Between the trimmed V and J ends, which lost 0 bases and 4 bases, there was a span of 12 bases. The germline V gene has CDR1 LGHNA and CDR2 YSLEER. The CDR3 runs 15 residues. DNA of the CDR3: TGCGCCAGCAGCCAAGAGGCTAGGGCTCTCTATGGCTACACCTTC. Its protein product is CASSQEARALYGYTF.

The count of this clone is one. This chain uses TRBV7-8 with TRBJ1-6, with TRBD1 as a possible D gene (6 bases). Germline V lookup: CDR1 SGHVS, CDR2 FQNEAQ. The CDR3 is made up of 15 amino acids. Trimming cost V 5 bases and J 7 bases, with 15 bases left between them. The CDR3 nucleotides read TGTGCCAGCAGCCTACTTAGGACAGACAATTCACCCCTCCACTTT. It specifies CASSLLRTDNSPLHF.

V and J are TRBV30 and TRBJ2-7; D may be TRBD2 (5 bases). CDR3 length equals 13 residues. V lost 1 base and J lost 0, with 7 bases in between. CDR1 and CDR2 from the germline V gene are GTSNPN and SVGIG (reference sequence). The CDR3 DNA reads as TGTGCCTGGAGTGCCGGGAACTCCTACGAGCAGTACTTC. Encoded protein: CAWSAGNSYEQYF.

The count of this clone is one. This CDR3 is CASSQDTVSYEQYF. The DNA for the CDR3 is TGTGCCAGCAGCCAAGATACAGTGTCCTACGAGCAGTACTTC. The J gene is TRBJ2-7, the V gene TRBV3-1 (or the pseudogene TRBV3-2); no firm D call. CDR3 length: 14 residues. With 0 bases removed from V and 1 base from J, the gap between germline ends came to 7 bases. Germline V gene lookup returns CDR1 LGHDT and CDR2 YNNKEL (reference sequence).

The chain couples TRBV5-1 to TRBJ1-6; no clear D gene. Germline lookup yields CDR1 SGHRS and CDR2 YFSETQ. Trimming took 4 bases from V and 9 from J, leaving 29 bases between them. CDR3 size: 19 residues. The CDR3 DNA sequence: TGCGCCAGCAGCCCCTGGCTATTGGGTATACCAATCCTGGGTTCACCCCTCCACTTT. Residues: CASSPWLLGIPILGSPLHF.

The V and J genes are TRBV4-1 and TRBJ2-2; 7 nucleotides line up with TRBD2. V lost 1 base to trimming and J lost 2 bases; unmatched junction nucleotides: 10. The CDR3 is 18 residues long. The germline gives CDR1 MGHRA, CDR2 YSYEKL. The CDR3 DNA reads TGCGCCAGCAGCCAAGTACGGGGGGTGGTAATAAACACCGGGGAGCTGTTTTTT. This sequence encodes CASSQVRGVVINTGELFF.

CDR3 nucleotide sequence: TGTGCCAGCAGTATACAGGGGGCTTCCTACGAGCAGTACTTC. Its protein product is CASSIQGASYEQYF. This chain joins TRBV28 and TRBJ2-7; 9 bases align to TRBD1. Looked up from germline, CDR1 is MDHEN and CDR2 is SYDVKM. The CDR3 has 14 residues. V gave up 5 bases and J gave up 1 base; unmatched junction bases: 3.

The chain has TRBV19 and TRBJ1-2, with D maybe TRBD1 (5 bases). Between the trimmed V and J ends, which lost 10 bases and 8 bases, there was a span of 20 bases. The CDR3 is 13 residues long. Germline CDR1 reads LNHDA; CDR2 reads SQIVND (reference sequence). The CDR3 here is CATLDRLWRGYTF. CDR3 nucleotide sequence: TGTGCCACTCTTGACAGACTCTGGAGGGGCTACACCTTC.

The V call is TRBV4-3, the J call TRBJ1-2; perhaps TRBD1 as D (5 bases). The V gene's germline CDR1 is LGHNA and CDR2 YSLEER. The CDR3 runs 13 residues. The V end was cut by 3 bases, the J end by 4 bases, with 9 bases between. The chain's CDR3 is CASSQLGGYGYTF. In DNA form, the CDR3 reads TGCGCCAGCAGCCAGTTGGGGGGCTATGGCTACACCTTC.

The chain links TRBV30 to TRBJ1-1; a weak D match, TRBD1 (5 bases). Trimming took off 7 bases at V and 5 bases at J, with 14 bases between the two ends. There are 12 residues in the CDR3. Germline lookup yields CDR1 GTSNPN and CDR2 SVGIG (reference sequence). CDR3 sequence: CAFERGETEAFF. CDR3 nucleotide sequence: TGTGCCTTTGAGAGGGGTGAAACTGAAGCTTTCTTT.

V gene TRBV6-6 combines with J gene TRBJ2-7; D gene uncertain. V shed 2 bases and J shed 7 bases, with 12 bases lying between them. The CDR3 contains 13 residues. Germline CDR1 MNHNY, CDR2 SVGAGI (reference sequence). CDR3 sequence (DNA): TGTGCCAGCAGTTACGAGTCAGTGGGGGAGCAGTACTTC. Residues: CASSYESVGEQYF.

CDR3 in amino acids: CASSLSPNYGYTF. In nucleotides, the CDR3 is TGCGCCAGCAGCTTGTCCCCTAACTATGGCTACACCTTC. The chain has TRBV5-1 and TRBJ1-2; the D is unclear. The CDR3 has 13 amino acids. Germline V gene sequence: CDR1 SGHRS, CDR2 YFSETQ. Trimming took off 1 base at V and 0 bases at J, with 4 bases between the two ends. Full variable domain (rest looked up from reference TRBV5-1 and TRBJ1-2): KAGVTQTPRYLIKTRGQQVTLSCSPISGHRSVSWYQQTPGQGLQFLFEYFSETQRNKGNFPGRFSGRQFSNSRSEMNVSTLELGDSALYLCASSLSPNYGYTFGSGTRLTVV.

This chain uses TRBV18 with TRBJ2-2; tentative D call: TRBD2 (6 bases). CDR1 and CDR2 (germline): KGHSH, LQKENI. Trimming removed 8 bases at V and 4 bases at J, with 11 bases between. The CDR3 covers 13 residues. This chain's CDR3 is CASRGTVTGELFF. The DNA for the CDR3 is TGTGCCAGCCGGGGGACGGTCACCGGGGAGCTGTTTTTT.

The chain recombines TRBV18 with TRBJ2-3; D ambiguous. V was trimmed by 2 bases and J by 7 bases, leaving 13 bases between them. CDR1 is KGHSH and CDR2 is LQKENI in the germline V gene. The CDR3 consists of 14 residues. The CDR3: CASSPLGTEHTQYF. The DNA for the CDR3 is TGTGCCAGCTCACCATTGGGCACCGAACATACGCAGTATTTT.

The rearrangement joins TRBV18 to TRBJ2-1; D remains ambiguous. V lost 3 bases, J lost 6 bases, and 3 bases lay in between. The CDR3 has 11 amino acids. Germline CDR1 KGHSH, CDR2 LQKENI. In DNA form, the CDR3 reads TGTGCCAGCTCACCGAGCAATGAGCAGTTCTTC. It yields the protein CASSPSNEQFF. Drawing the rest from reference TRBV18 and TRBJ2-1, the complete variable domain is NAGVMQNPRHLVRRRGQEARLRCSPMKGHSHVYWYRQLPEEGLKFMVYLQKENIIDESGMPKERFSAEFPKEGPSILRIQQVVRGDSAAYFCASSPSNEQFFGPGTRLTVL.